These T cell receptor beta chains were read from a single sample in a study of CD8 T cells in Susac syndrome. TCRdb redid the calling of the immunoSEQ multiplex PCR reads with MiXCR, one entry per CDR3 protein. Among about 150,000 distinct CDR3 sequences listed, approximately 95% were seen once. Source material: CD4+ T cells from PBMCs. These receptor sequences come from a human donor with Susac syndrome. Both conserved end residues are part of each CDR3. The D gene is left open where the match is weak. Clone size, where shown, is once, few, many, or a class for clones that have expanded.

once TRBJ1-2 TRBV9 NA TGTGCCAGCAGCGTAGCTCATGGAGGGAGCGGCTACACCTTC CASSVAHGGSGYTF
NA TRBJ1-6 TRBV12-5 TRBD1 TGTGCTAGTGCCCCGGGGACAGGTAATTCACCCCTCCACTTT CASAPGTGNSPLHF
NA TRBJ1-6 TRBV25-1 NA TGTGCCAGCAGTGAATACGCCCTAGTAGGTTCACCCCTCCACTTT CASSEYALVGSPLHF
NA TRBJ2-5 TRBV5-1 NA TGCGCCAGCAGCATGTTGGGGGGCCAAGAGACCCAGTACTTC CASSMLGGQETQYF
NA TRBJ2-7 TRBV19 NA TGTGCCAGTAGTATTAACAGAGCTGGCGAGCAGTACTTC CASSINRAGEQYF
once TRBJ2-5 TRBV5-4 NA TGTGCCAGCAGCTTGGCCGTTGCGTTTGGAGGGGAGACCCAGTACTTC CASSLAVAFGGETQYF
NA TRBJ1-2 TRBV7-8 NA TGTGCCAGCAGCTTAGGATACGGGGGAGGCTATGGCTACACCTTC CASSLGYGGGYGYTF
NA TRBJ1-1 TRBV25-1 NA TGTGCCAGCAGTGATACCTACTACACTGAAGCTTTCTTT CASSDTYYTEAFF
NA TRBJ2-5 TRBV18 TRBD1 TGTGCCAGCTCACCGGACAGGGTTGTAGAGACCCAGTACTTC CASSPDRVVETQYF
NA TRBJ1-1 TRBV3-1 NA TGTGCCAGCAGCCAACTGAAAGGGGATGAAGCTTTCTTT CASSQLKGDEAFF
NA TRBJ1-2 TRBV6-6 NA TGTGCCAGCTCGCTAGGGCCTAACTATGGCTACACCTTC CASSLGPNYGYTF
NA TRBJ2-5 TRBV15 TRBD2 TGTGCCACCAGCAGATCCGGGACTAGCGGGGGGGAGACCCAGTACTTC CATSRSGTSGGETQYF
once TRBJ2-3 TRBV9 TRBD2 TGTGCCAGCAGCGTAGAAGGAGCGGGGGATACGCAGTATTTT CASSVEGAGDTQYF
NA TRBJ2-5 TRBV3-1 NA TGTGCCAGCAGCCGCCAGCAAGAGACCCAGTACTTC CASSRQQETQYF
NA TRBJ1-5 TRBV12-3/TRBV12-4 NA TGTGCCAGCAGGTCGTACCCAGCCCCCCAGCATTTT CASRSYPAPQHF
NA TRBJ2-1 TRBV20-1 TRBD1 TGCAGTGCTAGGGCCCGGGACAGTTCCTACAATGAGCAGTTCTTC CSARARDSSYNEQFF
NA TRBJ2-4 TRBV4-2 TRBD2 TGTGCCAGCAGCCTAGCCAGCGGGGGGGAAAACATTCAGTACTTC CASSLASGGENIQYF
once TRBJ2-3 TRBV28 NA TGTGCCAGCAAATCCACAGATACGCAGTATTTT CASKSTDTQYF
NA TRBJ2-7 TRBV5-1 TRBD1 TGCGCCAGCAGCTTAGGGGGACAGGTTACGTCCTACGAGCAGTACTTC CASSLGGQVTSYEQYF
NA TRBJ2-1 TRBV29-1 NA TGCAGCGTACTAATCCGGGGTAAGCAGTTCTTC CSVLIRGKQFF
once TRBJ1-5 TRBV2 NA TGTGCCAGCGGGCTCGGAGGGAGCAATCAGCCCCAGCATTTT CASGLGGSNQPQHF
NA TRBJ1-1 TRBV20-1 NA TGCACCGCAGGGGACCCCAAGGACACTGAAGCTTTCTTT CTAGDPKDTEAFF
NA TRBJ2-2 TRBV4-2 NA TGTGCCAGCAGCCAAGATTCCAGGGCCGGGGAGCTGTTTTTT CASSQDSRAGELFF
NA TRBJ2-2 TRBV7-3 NA TGTGCCAGCAGCTTATCCCAGGGGGAGCTGTTTTTT CASSLSQGELFF
NA TRBJ2-7 TRBV9 TRBD2 TGTGCCAGCAGCGTAGGTAGCGGGGGACCCTACGAGCAGTACTTC CASSVGSGGPYEQYF
NA TRBJ2-7 TRBV5-4 TRBD2 TGTGCCAGCAGCTTCAGGGGGACTAGCGGTTCCTACGAGCAGTACTTC CASSFRGTSGSYEQYF
NA TRBJ2-7 TRBV29-1 NA TGCAGCGCATCCACAGGGACCTCCTACGAGCAGTACTTC CSASTGTSYEQYF
NA TRBJ2-7 TRBV4-3 NA TGCGCCAGCAGCCAGGCGGCCGACCCCTCCTACGAGCAGTACTTC CASSQAADPSYEQYF
NA TRBJ2-3 TRBV11-2 TRBD2 TGTGCCAGCAGCCAGGGGCGGGGGGGCCGCACAGATACGCAGTATTTT CASSQGRGGRTDTQYF
NA TRBJ1-2 TRBV20-1 TRBD1 TGCAGTGCAGAAGACAGGGATAAGGACTATGGCTACACCTTC CSAEDRDKDYGYTF
NA TRBJ2-6 TRBV7-2 NA TGTGCCAGCAGCTTCGGCGGAGAGTTATTCTCTGGGGCCAACGTCCTGACTTTC CASSFGGELFSGANVLTF
NA TRBJ2-5 TRBV29-1 NA TGCAGCGTCCGCGTTCAGACCCAGTACTTC CSVRVQTQYF
NA TRBJ1-5 TRBV6-5 NA TGTGCCAGCAGTTACCGTCAGCCGTACCTAGGTCAGCCCCAGCATTTT CASSYRQPYLGQPQHF
once TRBJ1-5 TRBV19 NA TGTGCCAGTAGTACTGGGGTAGGGCCCCAGCATTTT CASSTGVGPQHF
NA TRBJ1-5 TRBV6-6 NA TGTGCCAGCAGTTACTCGAGCCAGGGGTCAAATCAGCCCCAGCATTTT CASSYSSQGSNQPQHF
NA TRBJ2-5 TRBV5-1 NA TGCGCCAGCAGTACAACACAGGGCGGTGGGGTGACCCAGTACTTC CASSTTQGGGVTQYF
NA TRBJ1-6 TRBV6-6 NA TGTGCCAGCAGTTATGGGCAGGGAGTCTCACCCCTCCACTTT CASSYGQGVSPLHF
NA TRBJ2-4 TRBV20-1 NA TGCAGTGCTAGAGATCAGGGGTTGAACATTCAGTACTTC CSARDQGLNIQYF
NA TRBJ1-1 TRBV29-1 TRBD1 TGCAGCGTCCCACCGGGACAGGGGTTCACTGAAGCTTTCTTT CSVPPGQGFTEAFF
NA TRBJ2-3 TRBV20-1 TRBD2 TGCAGTGCTAGTCATAGCGGGGGCCTCACAGATACGCAGTATTTT CSASHSGGLTDTQYF
NA TRBJ2-2 TRBV29-1 TRBD1 TGCAGCGGTTACAGGGGGAACACCGGGGAGCTGTTTTTT CSGYRGNTGELFF
NA TRBJ1-1 TRBV2 NA TGTGCCAGCACGCGACAGAACACTGAAGCTTTCTTT CASTRQNTEAFF
NA TRBJ2-3 TRBV29-1 NA TGCAGCGTTGCCCGAGGGAGCACAGATACGCAGTATTTT CSVARGSTDTQYF
NA TRBJ1-5 TRBV19 NA TGTGCCAGTAGTAAGCCGGGGAGCAATCAGCCCCAGCATTTT CASSKPGSNQPQHF
NA TRBJ2-1 TRBV20-1 TRBD2 TGCAGTGCTAGGACTAGCGGGGGAATCCCCCGCTTC CSARTSGGIPRF
NA TRBJ2-1 TRBV9 TRBD2 TGTGCCAGCAGCGTCACTAGCGGGGGGTTCAATGAGCAGTTCTTC CASSVTSGGFNEQFF
NA TRBJ2-1 TRBV29-1 NA TGCAGCGTTGTCGGGATTAGCTCCTACAATGAGCAGTTCTTC CSVVGISSYNEQFF
NA TRBJ2-7 TRBV29-1 TRBD2 TGCAGCGTTGCCCCAAAGCGGGGGGGGACCTCCGAGCAGTACTTC CSVAPKRGGTSEQYF
NA TRBJ1-1 TRBV12-3/TRBV12-4 NA TGTGCCAGCAGTTTAGGTGGCAAAAGACCTGAAGCTTTCTTT CASSLGGKRPEAFF
NA TRBJ2-3 TRBV29-1 NA TGCAGCGCCGGACTCCCAGATACGCAGTATTTT CSAGLPDTQYF
NA TRBJ2-2 TRBV20-1 NA TGCAGTGCTGGAGGGTCCGTCACCGGGGAGCTGTTTTTT CSAGGSVTGELFF
NA TRBJ1-1 TRBV2 TRBD1 TGTGCCAGCATTCGACAGGGAAACACTGAAGCTTTCTTT CASIRQGNTEAFF
NA TRBJ2-5 TRBV3-1 NA TGTGCCAGCAGCCAAGGGGCACGGGAGACCCAGTACTTC CASSQGARETQYF
NA TRBJ2-7 TRBV25-1 NA TGTGCCAGCGGAAGAGACAAACCCTACGAGCAGTACTTC CASGRDKPYEQYF